The present entry profiles one T cell receptor (beta chain) with its context. Its antigen is still unknown. This sample was included in a study of liver allograft versus peripheral blood T cells. For the study at large: Peripheral blood of the recipients supplied T cell receptor repertoires that were compared with those in transplanted livers.

Overall study results and limits: Reported data describe T cell receptor repertoires within liver allografts as differing from those in peripheral blood.

This CDR3 spans 14 amino acids. Trimming left V 2 bases short and J 5 bases short, with 12 bases between. Germline loops: CDR1 GTSNPN, CDR2 SVGIG (reference sequence). A single record per CDR3 protein comes from TCRdb applying MiXCR to the reads. The profile covers about 14,000 distinct CDR3 sequences, with 20% appearing a single time and less than 6% taken by the ten largest. The chain recombines TRBV30 with TRBJ2-2, with D possibly being TRBD1 (6 bases). This sequence was found in a human patient who had a liver transplant. A share of the T cells may be of graft donor origin. The CDR3 coding sequence is TGTGCCTGGAGTACGACAGGAGGTACCGGGGAGCTGTTTTTT. It codes for CAWSTTGGTGELFF.